A selection of T cell receptor beta chains follows, all from one sample in a study of blood T cell repertoires in COVID-19. Assay used: immunoSEQ multiplex PCR; TCRdb lists only in-frame clones, some missing. The sample has 70,000 or so clones, 70% to 85% seen once. Sequencing used peripheral blood. These receptors originate from a woman in her seventies with acute or convalescent COVID-19. CDR3s include the opening cysteine and the closing phenylalanine or tryptophan.

j_call v_call cdr3_aa
TRBJ1-2 TRBV5-8 CASRGRDRVRGYTF
TRBJ1-1 TRBV5-5 CASSSINPGQGLNTEAFF
TRBJ1-4 TRBV7-9 CASSLVSSGYVEKLFF
TRBJ1-2 TRBV25-1 CASSEPGLRGGGYTF
TRBJ2-7 TRBV4-1 CASSQDPQGALNEQYF
TRBJ1-4 TRBV5-1 CASSSSQGRNEKLFF
TRBJ2-7 TRBV7-2 CASSISGRAAHEQYF
TRBJ1-1 TRBV7-2 CASSLVTTGGRGTEAFF
TRBJ1-2 TRBV18 CASSSTANYGYTF
TRBJ1-1 TRBV28 CASSLAGGDMNTEAFF
TRBJ1-5 TRBV16 CASSHPVGQDPYSNQPQHF
TRBJ2-1 TRBV10-1 CASSDSPGISEQFF
TRBJ2-1 TRBV10-3 CAIREAGERNEQFF
TRBJ2-2 TRBV7-2 CASSFRNTGELFF
TRBJ2-3 TRBV4-2 CASSQDLLTSGRGFTDTQYF
TRBJ1-2 TRBV6-2/TRBV6-3 CASSYSSTGYTF
TRBJ2-3 TRBV5-4 CASSHGGPSTDTQYF